The 3 T cell receptor beta chains reported below all come from one sample, sequenced in a study of blood T cell repertoires in COVID-19. Profiling relied on immunoSEQ multiplex PCR, and the TCRdb table lists in-frame clones only, not all of them. Here the sample spans some 150,000 clones, about 85% being singletons. Sequenced input: peripheral blood. The receptors were sampled from a woman in her seventies with COVID-19, enrolled during active disease.

V and J are TRBV7-2 and TRBJ1-4; tentative D call: TRBD1 (6 bases). Trimming took off 5 bases at V and 4 bases at J, with 14 bases between the two ends. Germline CDR1 SGHTA, CDR2 FQGNSA. The CDR3 is 15 residues long. Here the CDR3 reads CASSEDRLINEKLFF. The CDR3, as DNA: TGTGCCAGCAGCGAGGACAGACTCATTAATGAAAAACTGTTTTTT.

This clone was seen just once. This chain connects TRBV5-6 to TRBJ2-6, with TRBD1 matching 7 bases. Trimming at V came to 4 bases and at J to 0 bases, leaving 7 bases not matched to a gene. The germline gives CDR1 SGHDT, CDR2 YYEEEE. CDR3 length equals 17 residues. CDR3 sequence: CASSTRTGVSGANVLTF. The CDR3 bases are TGTGCCAGCAGCACTAGGACAGGCGTCTCTGGGGCCAACGTCCTGACTTTC. The variable domain in full, completed from reference TRBV5-6 and TRBJ2-6, reads DAGVTQSPTHLIKTRGQQVTLRCSPKSGHDTVSWYQQALGQGPQFIFQYYEEEERQRGNFPDRFSGHQFPNYSSELNVNALLLGDSALYLCASSTRTGVSGANVLTFGAGSRLTVL.

This sequence joins TRBV18 and TRBJ1-1, with 7 bases that match TRBD1. Germline lookup yields CDR1 KGHSH and CDR2 LQKENI. The J segment lost 0 bases and the V segment lost 3 bases, leaving 7 bases of the junction unmatched. The CDR3 is 16 amino acids. The CDR3, as DNA: TGTGCCAGCTCACCTACACAGGGGATCATGAACACTGAAGCTTTCTTT. This codes for CASSPTQGIMNTEAFF.